This T cell receptor beta chain is from a study of blood T cells in healthy people across ages. The trim removed 4 bases at V and 2 bases at J, leaving 9 bases unmatched. The germline CDR1 and CDR2 sequences are DFQATT and SNEGSKA (reference sequence). CDR3 length equals 15 residues. With a J-beta primer mix and a sample-barcoded 5' primer, a second PCR ran about 6 to 11 cycles. Template switching added a 12-random-nucleotide identifier to every cDNA molecule. In TCRdb, the 5' RACE reads were re-called with MiXCR into one record per CDR3 protein. The sample has 700,000 to 850,000 distinct CDR3 sequences; around 36% are singletons. About this clonotype: The antigen is not known.

Study outcomes and limitations: Roughly linear declines in TCR beta diversity per million T cells occurred with age. Because sorting was not performed, PBMCs prevented conclusive naive versus antigen-experienced comparison. It was not known whether donors were CMV positive (a possible confounder of expanded clonotype changes).

Sequencing used blood. The chain couples TRBV20-1 to TRBJ2-5, with 8 nucleotides matching TRBD2. The sequence was obtained from a man aged 18 to 29 in good health. The CDR3 here is CSAMNLGTSQETQYF. For the CDR3, the DNA is TGCAGTGCTATGAACCTGGGGACTAGTCAAGAGACCCAGTACTTC.